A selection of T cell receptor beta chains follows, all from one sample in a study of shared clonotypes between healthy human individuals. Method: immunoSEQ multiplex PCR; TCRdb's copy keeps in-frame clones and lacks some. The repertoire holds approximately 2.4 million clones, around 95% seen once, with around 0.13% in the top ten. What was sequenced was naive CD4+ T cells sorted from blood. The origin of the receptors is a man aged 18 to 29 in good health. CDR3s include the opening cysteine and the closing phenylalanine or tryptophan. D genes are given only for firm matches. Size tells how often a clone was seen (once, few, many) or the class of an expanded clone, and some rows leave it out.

TGCGCCAGCAGCCAAGATATGGGTGGGGACTATGGCTACACCTTC,CASSQDMGGDYGYTF,NA,NA,TRBJ1-2,TRBV4-1
TGTGCCAGCTCACCGACATGGGCTATTGCCAAAAACATTCAGTACTTC,CASSPTWAIAKNIQYF,NA,NA,TRBJ2-4,TRBV18
TGTGCCACCAGCAGTCAAGGACAGGGGAAGGAGACCCAGTACTTC,CATSSQGQGKETQYF,NA,TRBD1,TRBJ2-5,TRBV15
TGTGCCAGCAGCAAACCAGGGACATGGGGAGGCTACACCTTC,CASSKPGTWGGYTF,NA,NA,TRBJ1-2,TRBV6-1
TGTGCCTGGAGTGTCGGGACTGAAGCTTTCTTT,CAWSVGTEAFF,NA,NA,TRBJ1-1,TRBV30
TGTGCCAGCAGCCAAGGTGGGGCCCAAGAGACCCAGTACTTC,CASSQGGAQETQYF,NA,NA,TRBJ2-5,TRBV6-6
TGTGCCAGCAGCCCAGACCGGGGACTCTCCTATAATTCACCCCTCCACTTT,CASSPDRGLSYNSPLHF,NA,NA,TRBJ1-6,TRBV9
TGCGCCAGCAGCAGGACCCGTTCCTACGAGCAGTACTTC,CASSRTRSYEQYF,NA,NA,TRBJ2-7,TRBV5-1
TGCGCCAGCAGTGAAATAGCTGCGAACACCGGGGAGCTGTTTTTT,CASSEIAANTGELFF,NA,NA,TRBJ2-2,TRBV10-2
TGTGCCAGCTCAACAGATAGCAATCAGCCCCAGCATTTT,CASSTDSNQPQHF,NA,NA,TRBJ1-5,TRBV6-5
TGTGCCAGCACCCTGGAGGTCTATGGCTACACCTTC,CASTLEVYGYTF,once,NA,TRBJ1-2,TRBV2
TGTGCCAGCAGTTCTTCCGGTAGTCAAGAGACCCAGTACTTC,CASSSSGSQETQYF,NA,NA,TRBJ2-5,TRBV6-5
TGTGCCAGCTCGAGAGCGCGACATTCGAACACTGAAGCTTTCTTT,CASSRARHSNTEAFF,once,NA,TRBJ1-1,TRBV18
TGTGCCAGCAGTTGGACAGGGGTGGGCACTGAAGCTTTCTTT,CASSWTGVGTEAFF,NA,TRBD1,TRBJ1-1,TRBV6-5
TGCAGCGCTGGAAGGCGGGACACTGGCTACACCTTC,CSAGRRDTGYTF,NA,NA,TRBJ1-2,TRBV29-1
TGCGCCAGCACACCCGGGACAGGGGGCCTTCACACCTTC,CASTPGTGGLHTF,NA,TRBD1,TRBJ1-2,TRBV5-1
TGTGCCAGCAGCCCGGTAGGGAGGACCTCGGCCTACAATGAGCAGTTCTTC,CASSPVGRTSAYNEQFF,NA,NA,TRBJ2-1,TRBV7-9
TGTGCCAGCAGTCCAGACAGGGGCTTTCAGCCCCAGCATTTT,CASSPDRGFQPQHF,few,TRBD1,TRBJ1-5,TRBV6-1
TGTGCCAGCAGTCAAGGACTAGCGGGGAAGAACACCGGGGAGCTGTTTTTT,CASSQGLAGKNTGELFF,NA,TRBD2,TRBJ2-2,TRBV11-3
TGTGCCTGGAGAGGAGGAGAGAACACTGAAGCTTTCTTT,CAWRGGENTEAFF,NA,NA,TRBJ1-1,TRBV30
TGTGCCAGCAGCCGCAGAACTGGTGAGCAGTTCTTC,CASSRRTGEQFF,NA,NA,TRBJ2-1,TRBV7-6
TGTGCCAGCAGTTTATCGACTAGCGGGAGGGGAGGCACAGATACGCAGTATTTT,CASSLSTSGRGGTDTQYF,NA,TRBD2,TRBJ2-3,TRBV28
TGTGCCAGCAGCTTGTACACCCTATTGGGAGAGCAGTACTTC,CASSLYTLLGEQYF,NA,NA,TRBJ2-7,TRBV5-6
TGTGCCAGTAGTATGGGCAGCCAAGAGACCCAGTACTTC,CASSMGSQETQYF,few,NA,TRBJ2-5,TRBV19
TGTGCCAGCAGCGCGGCGGGAGGTATTCCCTACGAGCAGTACTTC,CASSAAGGIPYEQYF,NA,TRBD2,TRBJ2-7,TRBV9
TGTGCCAGCAGTTACTATGTGGGCTCCTACGAGCAGTACTTC,CASSYYVGSYEQYF,NA,NA,TRBJ2-7,TRBV6-6